This TCR beta chain is drawn from a study of lymphopenia after photon versus proton radiotherapy. Study findings and constraints: In patients who died, overall survival fell as post-nadir TCR diversity dropped more. Under photons, naive T cells and diversity fell while effector/memory populations rose. Survival link was tested only in deceased patients; proton benefit remains a possibility.

Notes on this clone: The antigen remains undetermined.

Method: immunoSEQ multiplex PCR; TCRdb's copy keeps in-frame clones and lacks some. The sample consists of about 18,000 clones, about 92% of them appearing once. V was pared by 6 bases and J by 4 bases, with 19 bases between. Germline values: CDR1 SNHLY, CDR2 FYNNEI. CDR3 size: 16 residues. The TCR comes from a woman in her thirties or forties with cholangiocarcinoma. The sample was peripheral blood, taken from a patient treated with photon-based radiotherapy. The V call is TRBV2, the J call TRBJ2-1; D is ambiguous. The DNA of the CDR3 is TGTGCCAGCAGAAAAGTTACGTTGGGTGCGTACAATGAGCAGTTCTTC. This sequence encodes CASRKVTLGAYNEQFF.